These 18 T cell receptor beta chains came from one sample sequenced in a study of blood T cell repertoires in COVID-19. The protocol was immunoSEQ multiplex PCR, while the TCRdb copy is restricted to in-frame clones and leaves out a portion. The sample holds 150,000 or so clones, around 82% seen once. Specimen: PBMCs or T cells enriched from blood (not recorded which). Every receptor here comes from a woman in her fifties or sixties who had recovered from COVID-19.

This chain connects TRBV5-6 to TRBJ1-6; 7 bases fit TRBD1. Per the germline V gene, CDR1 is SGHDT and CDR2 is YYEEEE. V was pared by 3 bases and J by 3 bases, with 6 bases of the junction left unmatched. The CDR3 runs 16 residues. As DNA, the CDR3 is TGTGCCAGCAGCTCGACAGGGATCGGCTATAATTCACCCCTCCACTTT. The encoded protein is CASSSTGIGYNSPLHF.

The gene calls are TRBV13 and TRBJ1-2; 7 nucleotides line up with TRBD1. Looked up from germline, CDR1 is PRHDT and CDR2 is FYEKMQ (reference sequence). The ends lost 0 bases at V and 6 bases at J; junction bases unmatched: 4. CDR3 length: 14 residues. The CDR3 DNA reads TGTGCCAGCAGCTTAGGCCTAGGGGGCGATGGCTACACCTTC. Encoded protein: CASSLGLGGDGYTF. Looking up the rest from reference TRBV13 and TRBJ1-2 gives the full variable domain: AAGVIQSPRHLIKEKRETATLKCYPIPRHDTVYWYQQGPGQDPQFLISFYEKMQSDKGSIPDRFSAQQFSDYHSELNMSSLELGDSALYFCASSLGLGGDGYTFGSGTRLTVV.

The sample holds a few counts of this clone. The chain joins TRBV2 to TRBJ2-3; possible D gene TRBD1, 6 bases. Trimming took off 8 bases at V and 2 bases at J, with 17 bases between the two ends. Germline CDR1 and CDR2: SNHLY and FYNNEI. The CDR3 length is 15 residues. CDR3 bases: TGTGCCAGCGTAAGGGACAAGACTAACACAGATACGCAGTATTTT. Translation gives CASVRDKTNTDTQYF.

The CDR3 nucleotides are TGTGCCAGTACCCAAGGGAGGGACAGGCGTATAGCCAACGTCCTGACTTTC. Amino acid sequence: CASTQGRDRRIANVLTF. The rearrangement joins TRBV19 to TRBJ2-6; possibly TRBD1 for D (8 bases). This CDR3 is 17 amino acids long. The V end was cut by 7 bases, the J end by 7 bases, with 23 bases between. The germline CDR1 and CDR2 sequences are LNHDA and SQIVND (reference sequence). The complete variable domain, with remaining parts taken from reference TRBV19 and TRBJ2-6, reads DGGITQSPKYLFRKEGQNVTLSCEQNLNHDAMYWYRQDPGQGLRLIYYSQIVNDFQKGDIAEGYSVSREKKESFPLTVTSAQKNPTAFYLCASTQGRDRRIANVLTFGAGSRLTVL.

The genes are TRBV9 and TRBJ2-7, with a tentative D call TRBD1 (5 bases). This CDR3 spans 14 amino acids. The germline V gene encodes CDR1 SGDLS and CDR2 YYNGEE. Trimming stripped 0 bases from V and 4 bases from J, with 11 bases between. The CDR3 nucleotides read TGTGCCAGCAGCGTAGCGGTGACAGAGTACGAGCAGTACGTC. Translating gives CASSVAVTEYEQYV.

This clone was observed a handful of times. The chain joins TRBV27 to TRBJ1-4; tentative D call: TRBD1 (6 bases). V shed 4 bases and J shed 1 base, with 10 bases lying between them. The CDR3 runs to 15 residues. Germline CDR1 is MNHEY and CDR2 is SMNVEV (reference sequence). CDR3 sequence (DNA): TGTGCCAGCAGTTGGGGGCCCGGAACTAATGAAAAACTGTTTTTT. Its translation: CASSWGPGTNEKLFF. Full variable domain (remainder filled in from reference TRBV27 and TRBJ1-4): EAQVTQNPRYLITVTGKKLTVTCSQNMNHEYMSWYRQDPGLGLRQIYYSMNVEVTDKGDVPEGYKVSRKEKRNFPLILESPSPNQTSLYFCASSWGPGTNEKLFFGSGTQLSVL.

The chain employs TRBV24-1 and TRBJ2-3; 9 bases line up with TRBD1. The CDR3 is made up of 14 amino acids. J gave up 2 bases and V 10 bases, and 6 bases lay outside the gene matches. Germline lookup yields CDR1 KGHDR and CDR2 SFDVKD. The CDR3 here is CATADRGATDTQYF. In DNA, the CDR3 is TGTGCCACTGCAGACAGGGGGGCCACAGATACGCAGTATTTT.

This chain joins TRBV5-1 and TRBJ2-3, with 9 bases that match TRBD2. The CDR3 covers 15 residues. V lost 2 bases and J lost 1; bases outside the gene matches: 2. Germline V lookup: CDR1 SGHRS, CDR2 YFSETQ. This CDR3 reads CASSFLAGGTDTQYF. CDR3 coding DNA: TGCGCCAGCAGCTTCTTAGCGGGGGGCACAGATACGCAGTATTTT.

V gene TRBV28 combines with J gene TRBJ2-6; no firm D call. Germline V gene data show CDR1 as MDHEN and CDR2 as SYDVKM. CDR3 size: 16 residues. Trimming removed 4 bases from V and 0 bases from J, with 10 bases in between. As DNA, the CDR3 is TGTGCCAGCAGTTCGCAACGGAGCTCTGGGGCCAACGTCCTGACTTTC. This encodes CASSSQRSSGANVLTF. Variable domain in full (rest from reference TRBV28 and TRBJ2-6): DVKVTQSSRYLVKRTGEKVFLECVQDMDHENMFWYRQDPGLGLRLIYFSYDVKMKEKGDIPEGYSVSREKKERFSLILESASTNQTSMYLCASSSQRSSGANVLTFGAGSRLTVL.

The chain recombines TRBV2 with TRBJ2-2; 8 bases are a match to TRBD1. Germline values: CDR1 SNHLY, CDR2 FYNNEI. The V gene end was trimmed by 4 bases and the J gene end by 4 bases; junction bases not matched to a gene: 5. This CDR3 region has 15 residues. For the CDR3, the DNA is TGTGCCAGCAGTGCCAGGACAGGGAGCACCGGGGAGCTGTTTTTT. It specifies CASSARTGSTGELFF.

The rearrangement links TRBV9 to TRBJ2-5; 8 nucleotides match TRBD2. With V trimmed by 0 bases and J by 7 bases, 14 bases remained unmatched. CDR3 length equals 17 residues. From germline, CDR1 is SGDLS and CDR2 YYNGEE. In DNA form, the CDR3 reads TGTGCCAGCAGCGTAGGTGGTAGCGGGACCTACGGGGGGACCCAGTACTTC. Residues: CASSVGGSGTYGGTQYF.

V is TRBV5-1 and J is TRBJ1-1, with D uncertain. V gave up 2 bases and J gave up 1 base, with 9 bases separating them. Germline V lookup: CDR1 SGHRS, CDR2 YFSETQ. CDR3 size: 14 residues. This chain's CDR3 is CASSLGSSNTEAFF. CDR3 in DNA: TGCGCCAGCAGCTTAGGGAGTTCGAACACTGAAGCTTTCTTT.

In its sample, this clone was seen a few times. The CDR3 loop reads CASRGGTGIPPEAFF. The CDR3 DNA is TGTGCCTCTCGAGGGGGAACAGGTATCCCCCCTGAAGCTTTCTTT. The rearrangement links TRBV28 to TRBJ1-1; D may be TRBD1 (6 bases). The CDR3 sequence is 15 residues long. Germline values: CDR1 MDHEN, CDR2 SYDVKM. The V and J ends lost 11 bases and 6 bases respectively, with 25 bases between them.

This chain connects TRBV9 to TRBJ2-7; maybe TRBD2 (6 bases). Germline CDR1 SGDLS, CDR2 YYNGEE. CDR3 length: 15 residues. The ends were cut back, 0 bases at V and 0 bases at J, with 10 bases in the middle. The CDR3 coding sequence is TGTGCCAGCAGCGTAGGACTAGACAGCTCCTACGAGCAGTACTTC. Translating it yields CASSVGLDSSYEQYF.

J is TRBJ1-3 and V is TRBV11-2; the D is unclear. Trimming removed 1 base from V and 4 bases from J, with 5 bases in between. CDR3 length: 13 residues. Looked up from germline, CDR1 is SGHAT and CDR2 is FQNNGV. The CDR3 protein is CASSLGGGNTIYF. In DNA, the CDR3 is TGTGCCAGCAGCTTAGGCGGCGGAAACACCATATATTTT.

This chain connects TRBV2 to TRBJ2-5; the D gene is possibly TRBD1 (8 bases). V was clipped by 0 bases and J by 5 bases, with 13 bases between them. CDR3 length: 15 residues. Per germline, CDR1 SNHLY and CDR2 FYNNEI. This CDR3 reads CASSEAKQGGETQYF. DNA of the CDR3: TGTGCCAGCAGTGAAGCGAAACAGGGGGGGGAGACCCAGTACTTC.

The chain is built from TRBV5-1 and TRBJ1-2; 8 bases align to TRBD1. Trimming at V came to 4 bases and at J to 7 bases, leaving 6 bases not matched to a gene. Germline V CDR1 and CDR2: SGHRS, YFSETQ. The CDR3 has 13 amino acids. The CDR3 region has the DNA TGCGCCAGCAGCCATGGACAGGGCTCTGGCTACACCTTC. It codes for CASSHGQGSGYTF.

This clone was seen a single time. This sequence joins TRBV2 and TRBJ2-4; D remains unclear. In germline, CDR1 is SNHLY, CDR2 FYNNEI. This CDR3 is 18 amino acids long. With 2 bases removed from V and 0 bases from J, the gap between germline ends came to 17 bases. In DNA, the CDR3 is TGTGCCAGCAGTGAATCAGGTTACGCAGTGCTAGCCAAAAACATTCAGTACTTC. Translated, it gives CASSESGYAVLAKNIQYF. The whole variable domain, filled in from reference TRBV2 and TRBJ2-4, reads EPEVTQTPSHQVTQMGQEVILRCVPISNHLYFYWYRQILGQKVEFLVSFYNNEISEKSEIFDDQFSVERPDGSNFTLKIRSTKLEDSAMYFCASSESGYAVLAKNIQYFGAGTRLSVL.